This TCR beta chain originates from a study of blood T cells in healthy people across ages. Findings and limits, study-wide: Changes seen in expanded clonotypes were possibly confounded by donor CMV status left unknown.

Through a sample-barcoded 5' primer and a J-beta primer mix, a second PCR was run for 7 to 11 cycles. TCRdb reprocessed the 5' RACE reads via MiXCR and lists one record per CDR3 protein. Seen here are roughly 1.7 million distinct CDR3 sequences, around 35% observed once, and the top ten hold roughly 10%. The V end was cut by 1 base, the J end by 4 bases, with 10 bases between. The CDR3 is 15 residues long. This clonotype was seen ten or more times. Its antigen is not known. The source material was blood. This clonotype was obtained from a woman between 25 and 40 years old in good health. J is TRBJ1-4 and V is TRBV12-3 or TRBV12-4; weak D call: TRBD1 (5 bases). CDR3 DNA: TGTGCCAGCAGTTTAGGAGGGGACCTTAATGAAAAACTGTTTTTT. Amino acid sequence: CASSLGGDLNEKLFF.